The 32 T cell receptor beta chains listed next were all sequenced from one sample in a study of T cells in Graves' hyperthyroidism and ophthalmopathy. Amplification of TCR beta CDR3 regions was performed using RNA transcripts as template. An initial round of RT-PCR targeting the TCR CDR3 relied on the HTBI primer set. TCRdb re-derived calls from the multiplex PCR reads in MiXCR, one entry per CDR3 protein. Seen here are a few hundred thousand distinct CDR3 sequences, 15% to 19% observed once, and the top ten hold around 7.3%. Sample: blood. The receptors shown here come from a woman in her 30s with Graves' hyperthyroidism.

This clonotype was seen at least ten times. The chain employs TRBV20-1 and TRBJ2-7; 13 bases are shared with TRBD2. The V segment lost 3 bases and the J segment 4 bases; nucleotides outside the gene matches: 0. The germline V gene has CDR1 DFQATT and CDR2 SNEGSKA (reference sequence). The CDR3 consists of 13 residues. The CDR3 DNA reads as TGCAGTGCTAGGACTAGCGGGAGGTACGAGCAGTACTTC. Its protein is CSARTSGRYEQYF.

This clonotype has a handful of counts. One junction end does not reproduce the germline sequence, and a read error may be involved. The genes are TRBV18 and TRBJ1-6; D is uncertain. The CDR3 consists of 15 residues. Germline CDR1 KGHSH, CDR2 LQKENI. CDR3 in DNA: TGTGCCAGCCCACCAATGGCAGGAGGAGGATCACCCCTCCACTTT. Translating it yields CASPPMAGGGSPLHF.

This clonotype was counted ten times or more. This rearrangement joins TRBV7-9 to TRBJ2-1; D may be TRBD1 (6 bases). The CDR3 loop spans 15 amino acids. Germline assignment: CDR1 SEHNR and CDR2 FQNEAQ (reference sequence). Trimming stripped 5 bases from V and 0 bases from J, with 11 bases between. The CDR3, as DNA: TGTGCCAGCAGCCGGGACATGAGCTCCTACAATGAGCAGTTCTTC. Translated, it gives CASSRDMSSYNEQFF.

The table lists this clonotype with many counts. The chain uses TRBV6-2 or TRBV6-3 and TRBJ1-1; the D is unclear. The V end was cut by 0 bases, the J end by 1 base, with 6 bases between. Germline V gene data show CDR1 as MNHEY and CDR2 as SVGEGT. The CDR3 extends over 14 amino acids. CDR3 in DNA: TGTGCCAGCAGTTACTCGTTGGAGAACACTGAAGCTTTCTTT. Its protein product is CASSYSLENTEAFF.

In its sample, this clonotype was seen many times. The rearrangement links TRBV6-1 to TRBJ2-1, with unresolved D. The CDR3 consists of 12 residues. V was clipped by 1 base and J by 9 bases, with 7 bases between them. Looked up from germline, CDR1 is MNHNS and CDR2 is SASEGT. For the CDR3, the DNA is TGTGCCAGCAGTGAAGGAAATAGTGAGCAGTTCTTC. Translating gives CASSEGNSEQFF.

This clonotype was seen many times. This chain joins TRBV20-1 and TRBJ2-6, with D perhaps matching TRBD1 (5 bases). V shed 3 bases and J shed 0 bases, with 12 bases lying between them. This CDR3 contains 16 residues. Germline lookup yields CDR1 DFQATT and CDR2 SNEGSKA (reference sequence). CDR3 nucleotide sequence: TGCAGTGCTAGGGCAACAGGTTTCTCTGGGGCCAACGTCCTGACTTTC. Translation gives CSARATGFSGANVLTF.

This clonotype showed up many times. The chain joins TRBV12-3 or TRBV12-4 to TRBJ1-2; 8 nucleotides agree with TRBD1. J was trimmed by 1 base and V by 6 bases; bases with no gene match: 7. This CDR3 is 15 amino acids long. CDR3 DNA sequence: TGTGCCAGCAGGGCCCCCAGGGGGCATAACTATGGCTACACCTTC. Translation: CASRAPRGHNYGYTF.

This clonotype has just a few counts. J is TRBJ2-7 and V is TRBV29-1; TRBD2 is a possible D gene (5 bases). V lost 4 bases, J lost 0 bases, and 10 bases lay in between. The CDR3 length is 13 residues. CDR1 is SQVTM and CDR2 is ANQGSEA in the germline V gene. The CDR3 spells CSVVTGISYEQYF. The CDR3, as DNA: TGCAGCGTTGTAACCGGGATCTCCTACGAGCAGTACTTC.

This clonotype was counted ten times or more. V usage is TRBV3-1 and J usage is TRBJ2-7; D remains unclear. Germline CDR1 LGHDT, CDR2 YNNKEL (reference sequence). With 4 bases removed from V and 2 bases from J, the gap between germline ends came to 12 bases. This CDR3 contains 14 residues. DNA for the CDR3: TGTGCCAGCAGCCCCTACCAAAAAACCTACGAGCAGTACTTC. Its translation is CASSPYQKTYEQYF.

DNA of the CDR3: TGTGCCAGCAGTACGGGGACAGGGGGAACCGGGGAGCTGTTTTTT. It translates to CASSTGTGGTGELFF. J is TRBJ2-2 and V is TRBV27; TRBD1 matches 11 bases. The length of the CDR3 is 15 residues. The junction had 4 bases not matched to a gene; V was cut back by 5 bases and J by 5 bases. Germline V gives CDR1 MNHEY, CDR2 SMNVEV (reference sequence).

This clonotype came up many times. J is TRBJ2-6 and V is TRBV6-1, with D perhaps matching TRBD1 (6 bases). Germline-derived CDR1 and CDR2 are MNHNS and SASEGT. Trimming pared 8 bases from V and 4 bases from J, leaving 12 bases between. The length of the CDR3 is 14 residues. DNA of the CDR3: TGTGCCAGCGGTGCAGGGGCCGGGGCCAACGTCCTGACTTTC. It specifies CASGAGAGANVLTF.

This clonotype was found a few times. The chain carries TRBV7-2 and TRBJ1-5; 8 positions match TRBD1. Germline V gene lookup returns CDR1 SGHTA and CDR2 FQGNSA. Losses at the gene ends were 0 bases for V and 7 bases for J; bases not matched to a gene: 8. The CDR3 extends over 16 amino acids. The CDR3, as DNA: TGTGCCAGCAGCTTAGCCCCAGGGGGCGCGGGGCAGCCCCAGCATTTT. Amino acids: CASSLAPGGAGQPQHF. Combining the CDR3 with reference TRBV7-2 and TRBJ1-5 gives the whole variable domain GAGVSQSPSNKVTEKGKDVELRCDPISGHTALYWYRQSLGQGLEFLIYFQGNSAPDKSGLPSDRFSAERTGGSVSTLTIQRTQQEDSAVYLCASSLAPGGAGQPQHFGDGTRLSIL.

In this sample, this clonotype turned up many times. CDR3 region: CASSTWTSGIYEQYF. The CDR3 DNA reads TGTGCCAGCAGCACCTGGACTAGCGGGATCTACGAGCAGTACTTC. The gene calls are TRBV7-2 and TRBJ2-7; the match to TRBD2 covers 12 bases. This CDR3 region has 15 residues. From germline, CDR1 is SGHTA and CDR2 FQGNSA. The V segment lost 5 bases and the J segment 3 bases; nucleotides outside the gene matches: 5.

This clonotype came up many times. The rearrangement uses TRBV6-1 and TRBJ1-5; perhaps TRBD1 as D (6 bases). The length of the CDR3 is 14 residues. Germline values: CDR1 MNHNS, CDR2 SASEGT. Trimming removed 10 bases at V and 2 bases at J, with 15 bases between. This chain's CDR3 is CATEYREGNQPQHF. CDR3 nucleotides: TGTGCCACCGAGTACAGGGAAGGCAATCAGCCCCAGCATTTT.

This chain links TRBV5-1 with TRBJ2-1; D remains ambiguous. The germline V gene encodes CDR1 SGHRS and CDR2 YFSETQ. Trimming removed 0 bases from V and 10 bases from J, with 17 bases in between. The CDR3 is 15 amino acids. CDR3 sequence (DNA): TGCGCCAGCAGCTTGGGAGTCCGGGCCCCAGAAGAGCAGTTCTTC. Translating it yields CASSLGVRAPEEQFF.

This clonotype showed up just a few times. A much bigger clone sits one base away, suggesting this may be a read error. The chain uses TRBV7-2 and TRBJ1-1; D not certain. Germline V gives CDR1 SGHTA, CDR2 FQGNSA. This CDR3 comprises 14 residues. The DNA for the CDR3 is TGTGCCAGCAGCTTCCGGATGCGGAACACTGAAGCTTCCTTT. It yields the protein CASSFRMRNTEASF.

This clonotype was counted at least ten times. The chain recombines TRBV3-1 with TRBJ1-2, with a possible D match to TRBD1 (5 bases). This CDR3 comprises 15 residues. V was shortened by 1 base and J by 7 bases, with 16 bases between the two germline ends. The germline V gene has CDR1 LGHDT and CDR2 YNNKEL (reference sequence). The CDR3: CASSQAQTGVGGYTF. CDR3 nucleotides: TGTGCCAGCAGCCAAGCCCAAACGGGGGTAGGTGGCTACACCTTC.

A single count supports this clonotype. The V gene is TRBV20-1, the J gene TRBJ2-7; the D gene is possibly TRBD1 (7 bases). V was shortened by 3 bases and J by 6 bases, with 15 bases between the two germline ends. The V gene's germline CDR1 is DFQATT and CDR2 SNEGSKA (reference sequence). The CDR3 has 13 residues. CDR3 nucleotides: TGCAGTGCTAGCCGACAGGGAGGCCGCGAGCAGTACTTC. As protein: CSASRQGGREQYF.

The chain recombines TRBV2 with TRBJ2-4; TRBD1 matches at 10 bases. There are 14 residues in the CDR3. Germline trimming cut 3 bases from V and 9 bases from J; bases unmatched to any gene: 5. Germline loops: CDR1 SNHLY, CDR2 FYNNEI. CDR3 sequence (DNA): TGTGCCAGCAGTGATTTCGGGACAGGGGTCATTCAGTACTTC. Translated: CASSDFGTGVIQYF.

The table lists this clonotype with many counts. The rearrangement links TRBV6-1 to TRBJ2-3, with TRBD1 identical over 9 bases. The CDR3 is made up of 15 amino acids. V gave up 6 bases and J gave up 1 base; unmatched junction bases: 5. In germline, CDR1 is MNHNS, CDR2 SASEGT. CDR3 sequence reads: CASRTYRGRTDTQYF. The CDR3 nucleotides are TGTGCCAGCAGGACTTACAGGGGGCGCACAGATACGCAGTATTTT.

This clonotype was recorded at least ten times. The chain employs TRBV20-1 and TRBJ2-1; 11 bases fit TRBD2. The CDR3 is 17 residues long. Germline CDR1 is DFQATT and CDR2 is SNEGSKA (reference sequence). Losses at the gene ends were 1 base for V and 0 bases for J; bases not matched to a gene: 5. The CDR3 region is CSARGLAGWGSYNEQFF. In nucleotides, the CDR3 is TGCAGTGCTAGAGGACTAGCGGGGTGGGGCTCCTACAATGAGCAGTTCTTC.

This clonotype was detected only a few times. The V gene is TRBV30, the J gene TRBJ2-7; 11 bases align to TRBD2. This CDR3 has 14 amino acids. Germline CDR1 is GTSNPN and CDR2 is SVGIG (reference sequence). Unmatched junction bases numbered 11, after V lost 8 bases and J lost 5 bases. This chain's CDR3 is CAQGDLAGGNEQYF. The CDR3, as DNA: TGTGCCCAAGGGGACCTAGCGGGAGGAAACGAGCAGTACTTC.

This clonotype was counted a few times. The chain recombines TRBV14 with TRBJ2-5; TRBD2 agrees at 7 bases. The CDR3 totals 15 residues. Germline loops: CDR1 SGHDN, CDR2 FVKESK. J was trimmed by 4 bases and V by 4 bases; bases with no gene match: 9. CDR3 region: CASSPVVGGPETQYF. The CDR3 DNA sequence: TGTGCCAGCAGCCCTGTCGTGGGAGGGCCAGAGACCCAGTACTTC.

The chain couples TRBV5-1 to TRBJ2-1; 14 positions match TRBD2. Germline assignment: CDR1 SGHRS and CDR2 YFSETQ. This CDR3 region has 18 residues. Trimming at V came to 4 bases and at J to 4 bases, leaving 10 bases not matched to a gene. The CDR3 loop reads CASSEGLAGGSKYNEQFF. The CDR3 DNA is TGCGCCAGCAGCGAAGGACTAGCGGGAGGTAGTAAATACAATGAGCAGTTCTTC. Supplemented by reference TRBV5-1 and TRBJ2-1, the full variable domain reads KAGVTQTPRYLIKTRGQQVTLSCSPISGHRSVSWYQQTPGQGLQFLFEYFSETQRNKGNFPGRFSGRQFSNSRSEMNVSTLELGDSALYLCASSEGLAGGSKYNEQFFGPGTRLTVL.

This clonotype has just one count. V gene TRBV7-8 combines with J gene TRBJ1-6; 9 bases map to TRBD1. The CDR3 contains 16 residues. From germline, CDR1 is SGHVS and CDR2 FQNEAQ. The V gene end was trimmed by 0 bases and the J gene end by 9 bases; junction bases not matched to a gene: 6. The CDR3 is CASSLASRQGGSPLHF. The CDR3 coding sequence is TGTGCCAGCAGCTTAGCCTCCAGACAGGGGGGTTCACCCCTCCACTTT.

This clonotype was found many times. The rearrangement joins TRBV30 to TRBJ1-3, with TRBD1 identical over 8 bases. The germline CDR1 and CDR2 sequences are GTSNPN and SVGIG (reference sequence). V lost 2 bases, J lost 4 bases, and 1 base stayed unmatched. The CDR3 is 13 residues long. CDR3 sequence reads: CAWSWTGGNTIYF. In nucleotides, the CDR3 is TGTGCCTGGAGTTGGACAGGGGGAAACACCATATATTTT.

The chain links TRBV7-9 to TRBJ2-7; D might be TRBD2 (7 bases). Trimming stripped 5 bases from V and 4 bases from J, with 15 bases between. The CDR3 sequence is 14 residues long. CDR1 and CDR2 from the germline V gene are SEHNR and FQNEAQ (reference sequence). CDR3 amino acids: CASSPPGGGYEQYF. The CDR3 DNA reads TGTGCCAGCAGCCCTCCGGGGGGCGGGTACGAGCAGTACTTC.

This sequence joins TRBV19 and TRBJ1-3; D gene uncertain. CDR3 size: 16 residues. Trimming removed 5 bases from V and 0 bases from J, with 14 bases in between. Per the germline V gene, CDR1 is LNHDA and CDR2 is SQIVND (reference sequence). The CDR3 DNA reads TGTGCCAGTAGTTCATTGGACGGTTACTCTGGAAACACCATATATTTT. This encodes CASSSLDGYSGNTIYF.

This clonotype was seen only a few times. This chain links TRBV30 with TRBJ1-2; D gene uncertain. Germline CDR1 reads GTSNPN; CDR2 reads SVGIG (reference sequence). V lost 5 bases to trimming and J lost 4 bases, with 14 bases between them. This CDR3 spans 13 amino acids. The CDR3 is CAWGPGRGYGYTF. DNA for the CDR3: TGTGCCTGGGGCCCCGGACGCGGCTATGGCTACACCTTC.

The sample holds a few counts of this clonotype. This chain uses TRBV19 with TRBJ1-1; 10 bases match TRBD1. The CDR3 has 18 amino acids. Germline lookup yields CDR1 LNHDA and CDR2 SQIVND (reference sequence). The junction had 10 bases not matched to a gene; V was cut back by 3 bases and J by 0 bases. CDR3 bases: TGTGCCAGTAGTATGCGGTTCGGGACAGGGGTCATGAACACTGAAGCTTTCTTT. Translating gives CASSMRFGTGVMNTEAFF.

The chain employs TRBV7-9 and TRBJ1-6, with no clear D. The CDR3 length is 14 residues. Germline V gene lookup returns CDR1 SEHNR and CDR2 FQNEAQ (reference sequence). V was cut by 1 base and J by 9 bases, with 10 bases left in between. CDR3 protein: CASSLGPNASPLHF. The CDR3 DNA reads TGTGCCAGCAGCTTAGGCCCTAACGCTTCACCCCTCCACTTT.

Only a few counts were recorded for this clonotype. The rearrangement uses TRBV24-1 and TRBJ2-1; maybe TRBD1 (5 bases). The CDR3 consists of 18 residues. Per the germline V gene, CDR1 is KGHDR and CDR2 is SFDVKD. The V gene lost 6 bases and the J gene lost 1 base, with 21 bases spanning the gap. Here the CDR3 reads CATSSGPGHLKSYNEQFF. DNA of the CDR3: TGTGCCACCAGTTCTGGTCCCGGACATCTGAAGTCCTACAATGAGCAGTTCTTC.